This entry describes one TCR beta chain. Its antigen remains unidentified. The record originates from a study of long-term antiretroviral therapy in people with HIV. Survey level was the resolution at which the v3.0 immunoSEQ assay ran. Sequencing targeted 40,000-50,000 T-cell genomes per sample. Clones were sequenced by immunoSEQ multiplex PCR, and TCRdb holds only the in-frame ones, with some missing. The sample records more than 30,000 clones, around 79% being singletons. Whole-study results and caveats: Sampling of blood ran from about 2003 to 2017, and older ART regimens were possibly in use. Despite increasing after ART, diversity remained lower than that of transplant donor controls. HIV repertoires covered narrower CDR3 length ranges than controls did.

The clonotype originates from a man aged 18 to 35 with HIV. The sequences come from unsorted PBMCs, collected 1.9 years after starting antiretroviral therapy.

CDR3 sequence reads: CASSSLQVGEAFF. CDR3 DNA sequence: TGTGCCAGCAGTTCCCTTCAGGTGGGTGAAGCTTTCTTT. The genes are TRBV6-5 and TRBJ1-1; no reliable D call. With 4 bases removed from V and 7 bases from J, the gap between germline ends came to 13 bases. The V gene's germline CDR1 is MNHEY and CDR2 SVGAGI. The CDR3 spans 13 residues.